This TCR beta chain originates from a study of CD8 T cells in Susac syndrome. Study-level points and caveats: The study's TCR sequencing and HLA analysis covered a relatively small number of individuals, and the study acknowledged this.

As regards this clonotype: As yet, its antigen is unknown.

cDNA came from about 0.5 to 1 ug RNA primed by random hexamers. The authors amplified TCR beta CDR3 across 54 Vbeta and 13 Jbeta using immunoSEQ multiplex PCR. One entry per CDR3 protein, called by TCRdb with MiXCR from the immunoSEQ multiplex PCR reads. The table records some 260,000 distinct CDR3 sequences, around 84% of them present only once. CD8+ and CD4+ T cells from blood underwent TCR beta sequencing. The CD8+ and CD4+ T cells were isolated magnetically using a negative isolation approach, whereas the TEMRA cells were enriched by FACS. Per germline, CDR1 SQVTM and CDR2 ANQGSEA. The ends lost 7 bases at V and 0 bases at J; junction bases unmatched: 8. This CDR3 comprises 15 residues.

V gene TRBV29-1 combines with J gene TRBJ2-2, with 7 bases lining up with TRBD2. This TCR came from a human donor with multiple sclerosis. The sequenced sample consisted of CD8+ T cells from PBMCs. The CDR3 here is CSAVSGLANTGELFF. In DNA, the CDR3 is TGCAGCGCTGTTAGCGGGCTCGCGAACACCGGGGAGCTGTTTTTT.